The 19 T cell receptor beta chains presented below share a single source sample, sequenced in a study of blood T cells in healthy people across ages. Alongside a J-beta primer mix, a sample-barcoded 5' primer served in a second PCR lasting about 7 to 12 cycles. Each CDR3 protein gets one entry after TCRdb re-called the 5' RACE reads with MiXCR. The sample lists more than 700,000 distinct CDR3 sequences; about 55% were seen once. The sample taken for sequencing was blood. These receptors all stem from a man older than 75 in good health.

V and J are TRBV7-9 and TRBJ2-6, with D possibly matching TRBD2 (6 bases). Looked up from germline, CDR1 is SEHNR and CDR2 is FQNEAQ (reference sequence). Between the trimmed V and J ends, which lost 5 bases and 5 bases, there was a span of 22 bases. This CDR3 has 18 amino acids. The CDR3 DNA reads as TGTGCCAGCAGCCCTAGCCTGGGACTCGTCCTCTGGGCCAACGTCCTGACTTTC. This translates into CASSPSLGLVLWANVLTF.

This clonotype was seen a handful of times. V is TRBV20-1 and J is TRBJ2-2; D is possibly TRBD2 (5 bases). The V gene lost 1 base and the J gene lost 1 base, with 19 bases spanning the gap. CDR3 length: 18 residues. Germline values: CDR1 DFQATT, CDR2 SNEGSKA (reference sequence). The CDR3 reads CSARVYRGMPRNTGELFF. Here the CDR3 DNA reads TGCAGTGCTAGAGTCTATCGGGGAATGCCGCGGAACACCGGGGAGCTGTTTTTT.

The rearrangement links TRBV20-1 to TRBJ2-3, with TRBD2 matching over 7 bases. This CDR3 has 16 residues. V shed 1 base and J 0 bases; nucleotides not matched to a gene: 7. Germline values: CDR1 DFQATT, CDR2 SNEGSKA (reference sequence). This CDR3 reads CSARGRTRGSTDTQYF. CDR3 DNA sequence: TGCAGTGCTAGAGGGAGGACTAGAGGGAGCACAGATACGCAGTATTTT.

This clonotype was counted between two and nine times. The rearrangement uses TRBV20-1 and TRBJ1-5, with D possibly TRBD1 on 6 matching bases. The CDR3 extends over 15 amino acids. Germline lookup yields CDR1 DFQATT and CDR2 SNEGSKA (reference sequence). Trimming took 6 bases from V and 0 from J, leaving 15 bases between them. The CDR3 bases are TGCAGTGCCACAAGGACAGATTATAGCAATCAGCCCCAGCATTTT. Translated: CSATRTDYSNQPQHF.

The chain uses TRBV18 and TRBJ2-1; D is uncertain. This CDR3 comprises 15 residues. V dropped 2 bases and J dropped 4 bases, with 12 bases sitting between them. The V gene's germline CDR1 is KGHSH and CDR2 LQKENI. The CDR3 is CASSPRSKGYNEQFF. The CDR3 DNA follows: TGTGCCAGCTCACCAAGGAGTAAGGGTTACAATGAGCAGTTCTTC.

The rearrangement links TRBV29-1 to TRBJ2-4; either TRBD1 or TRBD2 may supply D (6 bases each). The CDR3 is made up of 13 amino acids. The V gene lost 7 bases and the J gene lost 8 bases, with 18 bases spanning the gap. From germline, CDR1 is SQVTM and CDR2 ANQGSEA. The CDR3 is CSAQGPGADIQYF. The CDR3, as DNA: TGCAGCGCCCAAGGCCCGGGGGCGGACATTCAGTACTTC.

CDR3 residues: CSAAGGASGEQFF. The CDR3 DNA reads as TGCAGCGCAGCGGGAGGGGCCTCGGGTGAGCAGTTCTTC. V is TRBV29-1 and J is TRBJ2-1; 10 bases are shared with TRBD2. Germline V CDR1 and CDR2: SQVTM, ANQGSEA. The CDR3 is made up of 13 amino acids. Unmatched junction bases numbered 9, after V lost 7 bases and J lost 9 bases.

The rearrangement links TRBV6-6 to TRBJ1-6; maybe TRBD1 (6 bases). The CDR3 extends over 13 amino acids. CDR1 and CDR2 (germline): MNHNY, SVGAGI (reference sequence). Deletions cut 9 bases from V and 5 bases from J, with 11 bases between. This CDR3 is CASMGQNNSPLHF. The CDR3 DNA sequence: TGTGCCAGTATGGGACAAAATAATTCACCCCTCCACTTT.

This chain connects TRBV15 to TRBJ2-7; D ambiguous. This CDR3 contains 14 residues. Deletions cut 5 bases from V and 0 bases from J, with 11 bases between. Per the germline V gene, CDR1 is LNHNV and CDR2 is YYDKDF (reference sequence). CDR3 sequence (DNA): TGTGCCACCAGCCTCGCGGTAAGCTCCTACGAGCAGTACTTC. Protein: CATSLAVSSYEQYF.

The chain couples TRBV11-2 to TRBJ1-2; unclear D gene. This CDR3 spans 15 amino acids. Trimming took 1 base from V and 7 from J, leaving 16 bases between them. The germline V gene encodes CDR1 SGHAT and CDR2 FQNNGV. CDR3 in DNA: TGTGCCAGCAGCTTAGTCCCGGGAGTAAGCGGTGGCTACACCTTC. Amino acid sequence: CASSLVPGVSGGYTF.

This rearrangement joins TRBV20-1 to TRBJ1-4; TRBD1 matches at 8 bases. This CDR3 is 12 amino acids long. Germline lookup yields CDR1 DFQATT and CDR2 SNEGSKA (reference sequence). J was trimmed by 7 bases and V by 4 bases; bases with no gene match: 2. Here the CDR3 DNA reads TGCAGTGCTAAGCAGGGGGCTGAAAAACTGTTTTTT. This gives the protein CSAKQGAEKLFF.

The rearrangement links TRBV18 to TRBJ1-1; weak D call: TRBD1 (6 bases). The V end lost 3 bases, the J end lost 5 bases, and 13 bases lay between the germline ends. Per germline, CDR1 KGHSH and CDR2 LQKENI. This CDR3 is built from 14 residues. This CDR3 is CASSPGQLLTEAFF. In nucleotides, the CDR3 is TGTGCCAGCTCACCCGGACAGCTATTAACTGAAGCTTTCTTT.

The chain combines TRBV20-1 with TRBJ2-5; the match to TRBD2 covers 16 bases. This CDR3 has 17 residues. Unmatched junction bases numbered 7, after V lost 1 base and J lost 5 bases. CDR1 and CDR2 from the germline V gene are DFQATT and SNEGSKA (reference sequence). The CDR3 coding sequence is TGCAGTGCTAGAGTAGCCGGGACTAGCGGGAGGGGGGAGACCCAGTACTTC. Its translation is CSARVAGTSGRGETQYF.

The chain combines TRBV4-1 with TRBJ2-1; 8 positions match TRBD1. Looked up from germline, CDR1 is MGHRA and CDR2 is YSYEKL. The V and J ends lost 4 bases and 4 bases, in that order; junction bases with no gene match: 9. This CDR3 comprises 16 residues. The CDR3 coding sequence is TGCGCCAGCAGCCCCCGTCCAGGGGGCTCTTACAATGAGCAGTTCTTC. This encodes CASSPRPGGSYNEQFF.

The DNA of the CDR3 is TGTGCCAGCGCCCACCCGGGACAGGGGACCGGGGAGCTGTTTTTT. Translating gives CASAHPGQGTGELFF. The V and J genes are TRBV25-1 and TRBJ2-2, with TRBD1 identical over 10 bases. Germline trimming cut 8 bases from V and 5 bases from J; bases unmatched to any gene: 8. There are 15 residues in the CDR3. Germline V lookup: CDR1 MGHDK, CDR2 SYGVNS.

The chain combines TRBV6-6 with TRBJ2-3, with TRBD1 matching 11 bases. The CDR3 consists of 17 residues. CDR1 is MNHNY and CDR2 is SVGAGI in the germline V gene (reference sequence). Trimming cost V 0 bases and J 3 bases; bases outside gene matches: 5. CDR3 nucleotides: TGTGCCAGCAGTTACTCGGGACAGGGGGATTTTACAGATACGCAGTATTTT. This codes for CASSYSGQGDFTDTQYF.

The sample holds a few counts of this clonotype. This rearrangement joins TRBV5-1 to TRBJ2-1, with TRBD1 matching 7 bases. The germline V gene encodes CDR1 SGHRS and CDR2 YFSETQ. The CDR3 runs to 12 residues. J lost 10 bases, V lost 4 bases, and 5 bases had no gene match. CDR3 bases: TGCGCCAGCAGCCGTCCGGGACAGGAGCAGTTCTTC. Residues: CASSRPGQEQFF.

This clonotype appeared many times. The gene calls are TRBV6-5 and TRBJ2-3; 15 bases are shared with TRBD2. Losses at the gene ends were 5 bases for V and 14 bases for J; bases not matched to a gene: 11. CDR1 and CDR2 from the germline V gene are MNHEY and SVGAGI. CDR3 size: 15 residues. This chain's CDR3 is CASSQGLAGGRYAYF. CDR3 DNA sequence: TGTGCCAGCAGTCAGGGACTAGCGGGAGGAAGATACGCGTATTTT.

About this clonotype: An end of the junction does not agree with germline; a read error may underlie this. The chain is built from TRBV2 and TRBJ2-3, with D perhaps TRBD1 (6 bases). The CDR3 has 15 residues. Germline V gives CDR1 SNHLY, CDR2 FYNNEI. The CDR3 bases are TGTGCCAGCAGTTCGGACTGGGGCCGGACAGATACGCGGTATTTT. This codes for CASSSDWGRTDTRYF.